The rows below give T cell receptor beta chains drawn from one sample of a study of control samples from healthy donors and cancer patients. Sequencing used immunoSEQ multiplex PCR; TCRdb keeps in-frame clones, though not all of them. The table records 84,000 or so clones, approximately 80% of them present only once. The sample taken for sequencing was PBMCs. Receptors originate from a man aged 60 to 75 with head and neck cancer. Each CDR3 is given with its conserved first and last residue. The D gene is left open where the match is weak. Size values are once, few and many counts, or a class for expanded clones, and some rows have none.

-,TRBV5-6,15,-,TRBJ2-1,TGTGCCAGCAGCTTGCCGGCAGGTCTCTACAATGAGCAGTTCTTC,CASSLPAGLYNEQFF
-,TRBV10-3,14,-,TRBJ2-1,TGTGCCATCAGTGAGTCGTCCAGGAGCAATGAGCAGTTCTTC,CAISESSRSNEQFF
-,TRBV27,15,TRBD1,TRBJ2-7,TGTGCCAGCAGTTCAGGACAGGGGGGCACCTACGAGCAGTACTTC,CASSSGQGGTYEQYF
-,TRBV10-2,14,TRBD2,TRBJ2-1,TGCGCCAGCAGGCCTAGCGGTGCCGGCAATGAGCAGTTCTTC,CASRPSGAGNEQFF
few,TRBV7-2,15,TRBD1,TRBJ1-2,TGTGCCAGCAGCTCCTACTTAGGGACAGGGAATGGCTACACCTTC,CASSSYLGTGNGYTF
-,TRBV7-8,15,TRBD1,TRBJ2-7,TGTGCCAGCAGCTTTGCGGACAGGGGATTTGACGAGCAGTACTTC,CASSFADRGFDEQYF
-,TRBV28,14,TRBD1,TRBJ2-7,TGTGCCAGCAGTTCTGGACAGGGTGGGAACGAGCAGTACTTC,CASSSGQGGNEQYF
-,TRBV19,14,-,TRBJ2-1,TGTGCCAGTAGTAATCCCGGGACTTACAATGAGCAGTTCTTC,CASSNPGTYNEQFF
once,TRBV28,15,TRBD1,TRBJ1-5,TGTGCCAGCAGTTCAGGGGGCTTGAACAATCAGCCCCAGCATTTT,CASSSGGLNNQPQHF
-,TRBV4-2,15,TRBD1,TRBJ1-2,TGTGCCAGCAGCCAAGCGGACAGGGCAGACTATGGCTACACCTTC,CASSQADRADYGYTF
-,TRBV20-1,13,-,TRBJ1-3,TGCAGTGCTAGTACCGTCTCTGGAAACACCATATATTTT,CSASTVSGNTIYF
few,TRBV7-8,17,TRBD2,TRBJ2-7,TGTGCCAGCAGCTTGCTCCGGACTAGCGGGAGGGTTAGCGAGCAGTACTTC,CASSLLRTSGRVSEQYF
-,TRBV7-6,15,-,TRBJ1-3,TGTGCCAGCAGCCCCTCGGCTGGGGTTGGAAACACCATATATTTT,CASSPSAGVGNTIYF
-,TRBV3-1/TRBV3-2,14,-,TRBJ1-2,TGTGCCAGCAGCCAAGAGGGCAGAACGTGGGGCTACACCTTC,CASSQEGRTWGYTF
few,TRBV5-1,15,TRBD2,TRBJ2-1,TGCGCCAGCCGGGTAGCGGGAGGGCCGGACAATGAGCAGTTCTTC,CASRVAGGPDNEQFF
-,TRBV11-3,14,-,TRBJ2-5,TGTGCCAGCAGCTTACGAGGGGGGCGAGAGACCCAGTACTTC,CASSLRGGRETQYF
-,TRBV18,15,TRBD1,TRBJ1-3,TGTGCCAGCTCACCGGCAGGGGGCGTTGGAAACACCATATATTTT,CASSPAGGVGNTIYF
-,TRBV5-1,15,-,TRBJ2-1,TGCGCCAGCAGCTTGGACGGGACACCCTACAATGAGCAGTTCTTC,CASSLDGTPYNEQFF
few,TRBV10-3,16,TRBD2,TRBJ2-2,TGTGCCATCACCCGACTAGCGGGAGGGTCTGGCGGGGAGCTGTTTTTT,CAITRLAGGSGGELFF
-,TRBV7-9,12,-,TRBJ2-3,TGTGCCAGCAGCCCTGGGCCAGATACGCAGTATTTT,CASSPGPDTQYF
-,TRBV7-9,13,TRBD1,TRBJ2-1,TGTGCCAGCAGCTTAGGACAGGGTTATGAGCAGTTCTTC,CASSLGQGYEQFF
few,TRBV2,13,-,TRBJ2-7,TGTGCCAGCAGGCAACCGTATTCCTACGAGCAGTACTTC,CASRQPYSYEQYF
-,TRBV19,12,-,TRBJ2-5,TGTGCCAGTAGTAAGATTGGAGGGAGCCAGTACTTC,CASSKIGGSQYF
-,TRBV6-4,16,TRBD1,TRBJ2-2,TGTGCCAGCAGTGACTTGACAGGGGGCGCGACCGGGGAGCTGTTTTTT,CASSDLTGGATGELFF
-,TRBV15,18,TRBD2,TRBJ2-3,TGTGCCACCAGCAGAGCTGGGCTAGCGGGAGGCAGGGCAGATACGCAGTATTTT,CATSRAGLAGGRADTQYF